This T cell receptor (beta chain) was identified during a study of T cells in Graves' hyperthyroidism and ophthalmopathy. From germline, CDR1 is GTSNPN and CDR2 SVGIG (reference sequence). The CDR3 contains 20 residues. V lost 0 bases to trimming and J lost 0 bases, with 24 bases between them. Amplification of TCR beta CDR3 regions used RNA as the template. First-round RT-PCR targeting the TCR CDR3 was performed with the HTBI primer set. TCRdb called the multiplex PCR reads again in MiXCR, with one record for every CDR3 protein. The sample records approximately 600,000 distinct CDR3 sequences, 12% to 15% being singletons.

The source material was blood. The chain links TRBV30 to TRBJ1-3, with D perhaps TRBD1 (6 bases). This TCR was recovered from a woman between 18 and 30 years old with Graves' ophthalmopathy. The CDR3 DNA reads as TGTGCCTGGAGTGTAAGGTCCCTTTTTCAGGGGTCGAGCTCTGGAAACACCATATATTTT. It translates to CAWSVRSLFQGSSSGNTIYF.